The 16 T cell receptor beta chains below come from one sample, sequenced in a study of T cells in Graves' hyperthyroidism and ophthalmopathy. TCR beta CDR3 region amplification was performed from RNA transcripts. TCR CDR3 regions were first amplified by RT-PCR with HTBI primers. TCRdb re-analysed the multiplex PCR reads in MiXCR, keeping a single row per CDR3 protein. This table holds roughly 93,000 distinct CDR3 sequences, about 37% found once. Material for sequencing was peripheral blood or thyroid tissue (not recorded which). The receptors derive from a woman under 40 with Graves' hyperthyroidism.

This clonotype was recorded many times. This chain connects TRBV5-1 to TRBJ1-5; D is uncertain. CDR3 size: 13 residues. Per the germline V gene, CDR1 is SGHRS and CDR2 is YFSETQ. Trimming left V 4 bases short and J 6 bases short, with 11 bases between. DNA for the CDR3: TGCGCCAGCAGCCTGAGATCCGGTCAGCCCCAGCATTTT. Translating gives CASSLRSGQPQHF.

This clonotype appeared many times. This chain joins TRBV7-2 and TRBJ1-5; D not certain. Trimming removed 3 bases from V and 7 bases from J, with 16 bases in between. The V gene's germline CDR1 is SGHTA and CDR2 FQGNSA. CDR3 length: 15 residues. CDR3 bases: TGTGCCAGCAGCTTCGAGGACCGGTCGGGCCAGCCCCAGCATTTT. It specifies CASSFEDRSGQPQHF.

The J gene is TRBJ1-1, the V gene TRBV25-1, with D unclear. The CDR3 runs 13 residues. In germline, CDR1 is MGHDK, CDR2 SYGVNS. The CDR3 sequence is CATPRRKALKAFF. The CDR3 DNA is TGTGCTACACCGCGACGGAAGGCCCTTAAAGCTTTCTTT. The variable domain in full, completed from reference TRBV25-1 and TRBJ1-1, reads EADIYQTPRYLVIGTGKKITLECSQTMGHDKMYWYQQDPGMELHLIHYSYGVNSTEKGDLSSESTVSRIRTEHFPLTLESARPSHTSQYLCATPRRKALKAFFGQGTRLTVV.

This clonotype has only one observation. The rearrangement links TRBV7-2 to TRBJ1-3; D ambiguous. This CDR3 has 15 residues. V was cut by 4 bases and J by 0 bases, with 10 bases left in between. The germline CDR1 and CDR2 sequences are SGHTA and FQGNSA. The DNA of the CDR3 is TGTGCCAGCAGCTCGGTCGCGAGCTCTGGAAACACCATATATTTT. Translated: CASSSVASSGNTIYF.

In its sample, this clonotype was seen many times. The chain couples TRBV28 to TRBJ1-1; D not certain. Germline V lookup: CDR1 MDHEN, CDR2 SYDVKM. The CDR3 runs 15 residues. With 6 bases removed from V and 0 bases from J, the gap between germline ends came to 14 bases. CDR3 sequence (DNA): TGTGCCAGCAGCCTTTACGGTGGGGTGAACACTGAAGCTTTCTTT. Protein sequence: CASSLYGGVNTEAFF.

The rearrangement uses TRBV24-1 and TRBJ2-1; TRBD2 aligns across 9 bases. The V and J ends lost 2 bases and 9 bases, in that order; junction bases with no gene match: 7. The CDR3 runs 15 residues. The germline gives CDR1 KGHDR, CDR2 SFDVKD. CDR3 coding DNA: TGTGCCACCAGTGATTGGCGGGAGGGCCAGGCTGAGCAGTTCTTC. It encodes CATSDWREGQAEQFF.

Regarding this clonotype: A junction end diverges from the germline sequence, so it may reflect a read error. V is TRBV10-2 and J is TRBJ2-7; 9 nucleotides agree with TRBD2. Germline CDR1 is WSHSY and CDR2 is SAAADI. The CDR3 runs 15 residues. The CDR3 DNA follows: TGTGCCAGCAGCTCCGAACAGACTAGCGGCTACGAGCAGTACTTC. Protein sequence: CASSSEQTSGYEQYF.

This clonotype has ten or more counts. CDR3 protein: CASSYPPGTGIQPGNTIYF. CDR3 bases: TGTGCCAGCAGTTACCCTCCCGGGACAGGGATTCAACCAGGAAACACCATATATTTT. The chain recombines TRBV6-6 with TRBJ1-3; 9 bases map to TRBD1. The CDR3 has 19 residues. With 2 bases clipped from V and 4 bases from J, the junction kept 15 bases outside the gene matches. Germline V gene lookup returns CDR1 MNHNY and CDR2 SVGAGI (reference sequence).

This clonotype was detected many times. The CDR3 DNA sequence: TGTGCCAGCAGCTTAGATACGGGGCGGGAGACCCAGTACTTC. Its protein is CASSLDTGRETQYF. V gene TRBV7-2 combines with J gene TRBJ2-5, with D perhaps assigned TRBD1 or TRBD2 (5 bases each). In germline, CDR1 is SGHTA, CDR2 FQGNSA. This CDR3 is 14 amino acids long. Trimming cost V 1 base and J 5 bases, with 11 bases left between them.

This clonotype has ten or more counts. The CDR3 loop reads CATGDDTQYF. Here the CDR3 DNA reads TGTGCCACCGGGGACGATACGCAGTATTTT. The chain couples TRBV7-9 to TRBJ2-3; the D call may be TRBD1 or TRBD2 (5 bases each). Germline CDR1 reads SEHNR; CDR2 reads FQNEAQ (reference sequence). V lost 10 bases, J lost 6 bases, and 8 bases lay in between. CDR3 length: 10 amino acids. Drawing the rest from reference TRBV7-9 and TRBJ2-3, the complete variable domain is DTGVSQNPRHKITKRGQNVTFRCDPISEHNRLYWYRQTLGQGPEFLTYFQNEAQLEKSRLLSDRFSAERPKGSFSTLEIQRTEQGDSAMYLCATGDDTQYFGPGTRLTVL.

This clonotype was observed many times. CDR3 coding DNA: TGTGCCATCAGTGAGTCGCCAGGGCGGGGGAACACTGAAGCTTTCTTT. Translation: CAISESPGRGNTEAFF. The V and J genes are TRBV10-3 and TRBJ1-1; D is perhaps TRBD1 (5 bases). From germline, CDR1 is ENHRY and CDR2 SYGVKD. The V end was cut by 0 bases, the J end by 1 base, with 12 bases between. The CDR3 spans 16 residues.

This clonotype was observed many times. The chain couples TRBV2 to TRBJ2-5; TRBD2 might be the D (6 bases). The germline gives CDR1 SNHLY, CDR2 FYNNEI. The germline V and J ends were trimmed by 4 bases and 2 bases, with 14 bases remaining between them. The CDR3 is 15 residues long. The CDR3 DNA is TGTGCCAGCAGTGTCCTCGGGAGTCTTCAAGAGACCCAGTACTTC. This encodes CASSVLGSLQETQYF.

The DNA of the CDR3 is TGTGCCAGCTATACCCCCGGGACAGGGCCGGGCACTGAAGCTTTCTTT. It yields the protein CASYTPGTGPGTEAFF. This chain uses TRBV5-5 with TRBJ1-1; 9 bases agree with TRBD1. Germline lookup yields CDR1 SGHKS and CDR2 YYEKEE (reference sequence). J was trimmed by 4 bases and V by 7 bases; bases with no gene match: 14. This CDR3 region has 16 residues.

This chain joins TRBV20-1 and TRBJ2-1; tentatively, D is TRBD1 (5 bases). V was clipped by 6 bases and J by 4 bases, with 10 bases between them. This CDR3 contains 12 residues. CDR1 is DFQATT and CDR2 is SNEGSKA in the germline V gene (reference sequence). Written as DNA, the CDR3 is TGCAGTGCCCAGGGCTGGTACAATGAGCAGTTCTTC. Translated: CSAQGWYNEQFF.

Concerning this clonotype itself: The CDR3 ends on some other residue instead of the conserved phenylalanine or tryptophan, so this is likely a read error. V and J are TRBV7-9 and TRBJ2-7; 7 bases are shared with TRBD1. V gave up 6 bases and J gave up 2 bases; unmatched junction bases: 7. This CDR3 region has 14 residues. CDR1 and CDR2 (germline): SEHNR, FQNEAQ (reference sequence). The CDR3 nucleotides are TGTGCCAGCAGACCATGGGGACAGCCCTACGAGCAGTACTCC. Its protein is CASRPWGQPYEQYS.

This clonotype was recorded many times. V is TRBV28 and J is TRBJ1-1; D unresolved. Germline values: CDR1 MDHEN, CDR2 SYDVKM. Between the trimmed V and J ends, which lost 6 bases and 6 bases, there was a span of 20 bases. This CDR3 region has 15 residues. The CDR3 nucleotides are TGTGCCAGCAGCCGACCCGTACCTAGCTGGGCTGAAGCTTTCTTT. It encodes CASSRPVPSWAEAFF.